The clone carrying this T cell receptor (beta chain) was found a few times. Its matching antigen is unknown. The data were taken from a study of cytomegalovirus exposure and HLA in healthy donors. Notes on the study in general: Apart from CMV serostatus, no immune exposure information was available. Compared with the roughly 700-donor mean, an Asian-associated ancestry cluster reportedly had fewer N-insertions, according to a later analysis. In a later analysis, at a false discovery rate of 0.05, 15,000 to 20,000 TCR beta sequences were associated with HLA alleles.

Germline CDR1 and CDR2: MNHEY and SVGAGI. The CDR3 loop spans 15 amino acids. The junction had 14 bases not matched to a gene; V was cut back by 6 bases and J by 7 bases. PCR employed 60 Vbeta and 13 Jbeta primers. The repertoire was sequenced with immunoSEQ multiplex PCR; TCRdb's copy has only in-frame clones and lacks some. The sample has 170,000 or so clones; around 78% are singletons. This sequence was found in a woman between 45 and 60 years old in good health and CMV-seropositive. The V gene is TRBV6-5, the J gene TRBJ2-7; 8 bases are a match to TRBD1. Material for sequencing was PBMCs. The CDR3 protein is CASRNLRQGPGEQYF. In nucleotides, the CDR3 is TGTGCCAGCAGAAACCTTAGACAGGGGCCGGGGGAGCAGTACTTC.